What follows are 5 T cell receptor beta chains derived from one specimen sequenced in a study of identical twins (dated by TCRdb to 2016 to 2017). Library creation used 5' RACE. This sample was sequenced with an Illumina HiSeq 2000. TCRdb took the public reads, trimmed them with fastp at Q25, ran MiXCR for clone calling and kept in-frame beta chains. Rows are combined by CDR3 protein, so each entry shows the most common genes and DNA. Recorded for this sample are 1,800,000 or so distinct CDR3 sequences; roughly 35% of them occurred a single time. Less than 0.35% of the sample lies in the top ten. The sample comprised cord blood. The receptors here all came from a newborn girl in good health.

V usage is TRBV2 and J usage is TRBJ2-3; D perhaps matches TRBD1 (5 bases). This CDR3 spans 13 amino acids. Trimming left V 2 bases short and J 5 bases short, with 8 bases between. The germline V gene has CDR1 SNHLY and CDR2 FYNNEI. CDR3 bases: TGTGCCAGCAGTGAACGGCAGGGAGATACGCAGTATTTT. This encodes CASSERQGDTQYF.

This clonotype was picked up a small number of times. This chain connects TRBV30 to TRBJ2-1; D is unresolved. V was pared by 0 bases and J by 8 bases, with 11 bases between. CDR3 length: 13 amino acids. Germline CDR1 is GTSNPN and CDR2 is SVGIG (reference sequence). The CDR3, as DNA: TGTGCCTGGAGTGTTGGTACAACGTATGAGCAGTTCTTC. Protein: CAWSVGTTYEQFF.

In its sample, this clonotype was seen a few times. This chain links TRBV20-1 with TRBJ2-1; D may be TRBD2 (5 bases). Trimming took 3 bases from V and 4 from J, leaving 22 bases between them. Germline assignment: CDR1 DFQATT and CDR2 SNEGSKA (reference sequence). The CDR3 runs 17 residues. In DNA form, the CDR3 reads TGCAGTGCTAGCAACCCCCTTGGAGCGGAAGGGTACAATGAGCAGTTCTTC. Translated, it gives CSASNPLGAEGYNEQFF.

This clonotype was recorded many times. The chain couples TRBV4-2 to TRBJ2-4; 7 positions agree with TRBD1. Looked up from germline, CDR1 is LGHNA and CDR2 is YNFKEQ. This CDR3 comprises 16 residues. V lost 1 base to trimming and J lost 8 bases; unmatched junction nucleotides: 11. The CDR3: CASSQGTGPDVDIQYF. The CDR3 DNA is TGTGCCAGCAGCCAAGGGACAGGCCCCGACGTGGACATTCAGTACTTC.

Written as DNA, the CDR3 is TGCAGTGCCCGCCTTCAGGGGCGGGGGAACACCGGGGAGCTGTTTTTT. Amino acids: CSARLQGRGNTGELFF. The V and J genes are TRBV20-1 and TRBJ2-2, with D perhaps assigned TRBD1 or TRBD2 (6 bases each). CDR1 is DFQATT and CDR2 is SNEGSKA in the germline V gene (reference sequence). The CDR3 is 16 amino acids. Trimming shortened V by 6 bases and J by 1 base, and 18 bases separated the two germline ends.